Listed below are T cell receptor beta chains from one sample, sequenced in a study of blood T cell repertoires in COVID-19. Sequencing used immunoSEQ multiplex PCR; TCRdb keeps in-frame clones, though not all of them. The profile covers about 180,000 clones, with about 78% appearing a single time and roughly 17% taken by the ten largest. The sequencing sample was made of PBMCs or T cells enriched from blood (not recorded which). The receptor source for this set is a woman between 45 and 65 years old who had recovered from COVID-19. Both conserved end residues are part of each CDR3. D genes are given only for firm matches. Only part of the rows carry a size: once, few, many, or a class if the clone is expanded.

TRBJ1-1 | NA | TRBV4-3 | NA | CASSQRTDMNTEAFF | TGCGCCAGCAGCCAAAGGACGGACATGAACACTGAAGCTTTCTTT
TRBJ1-5 | NA | TRBV14 | TRBD1 | CARHRGGSNQPQHF | TGTGCCAGACACAGGGGTGGGAGCAATCAGCCCCAGCATTTT
TRBJ1-1 | once | TRBV27 | NA | CASSPRGSTEAFF | TGTGCCAGCAGTCCAAGGGGGAGCACTGAAGCTTTCTTT
TRBJ1-1 | NA | TRBV15 | NA | CATSRPNGRTEAFF | TGTGCCACCAGCAGACCCAATGGGAGAACTGAAGCTTTCTTT
TRBJ2-1 | NA | TRBV25-1 | TRBD2 | CASSQLAEFYNEQFF | TGTGCCAGCAGTCAACTAGCGGAGTTTTACAATGAGCAGTTCTTC
TRBJ1-5 | NA | TRBV11-2 | NA | CASSTTGGNNQPQHF | TGTGCCAGCAGCACCACCGGGGGAAACAATCAGCCCCAGCATTTT
TRBJ2-1 | NA | TRBV28 | TRBD2 | CASSPSGRIGNEQFF | TGTGCCAGCAGTCCAAGCGGGAGGATTGGTAATGAGCAGTTCTTC
TRBJ1-6 | NA | TRBV6-2/TRBV6-3 | TRBD1 | CASSSRDSFRLLHF | TGTGCCAGCAGCTCCCGGGACAGTTTTCGGCTCCTCCACTTT
TRBJ1-4 | NA | TRBV3-1/TRBV3-2 | NA | CASSQETRNEKLFF | TGTGCCAGCAGCCAAGAAACCAGAAATGAAAAACTGTTTTTT
TRBJ1-6 | NA | TRBV2 | TRBD1 | CASRGQDNSPLHF | TGTGCCAGCAGGGGACAGGATAATTCACCCCTCCACTTT
TRBJ1-2 | few | TRBV27 | NA | CASSSPGLRYGYTF | TGTGCCAGCAGTTCCCCAGGGTTACGGTATGGCTACACCTTC
TRBJ1-1 | NA | TRBV5-8 | NA | CASSLGQVNTEAFF | TGTGCCAGCAGCTTGGGACAAGTGAACACTGAAGCTTTCTTT
TRBJ2-7 | NA | TRBV18 | NA | CASSPDRGEQYF | TGTGCCAGCTCACCTGATCGAGGCGAGCAGTACTTC
TRBJ2-5 | NA | TRBV5-8 | TRBD2 | CASSLFIAGGGETQYF | TGTGCCAGCAGCTTGTTTATAGCGGGAGGAGGAGAGACCCAGTACTTC
TRBJ1-2 | few | TRBV30 | TRBD1 | CAWDRANYGYTF | TGTGCCTGGGACAGGGCTAACTATGGCTACACCTTC
TRBJ2-7 | NA | TRBV9 | NA | CASSVGVSGIAYEQYF | TGTGCCAGCAGCGTAGGCGTGTCAGGGATAGCCTACGAGCAGTACTTC
TRBJ2-2 | few | TRBV11-2 | TRBD1 | CASSFGTGLGGELFF | TGTGCCAGCAGCTTCGGGACAGGGCTTGGCGGGGAGCTGTTTTTT
TRBJ2-1 | NA | TRBV5-1 | NA | CASSLGGLREQFF | TGCGCCAGCAGCTTGGGAGGACTGAGGGAGCAGTTCTTC
TRBJ1-1 | NA | TRBV29-1 | TRBD1 | CSGRTGGVGTEAFF | TGCAGCGGGAGGACAGGGGGCGTTGGCACTGAAGCTTTCTTT
TRBJ1-3 | NA | TRBV18 | NA | CASSSSGPPGNTIYF | TGTGCCAGCTCGTCTTCAGGTCCCCCTGGAAACACCATATATTTT
TRBJ1-2 | NA | TRBV29-1 | NA | CSVEGTLANYGYTF | TGCAGCGTTGAAGGGACACTCGCTAACTATGGCTACACCTTC
TRBJ2-7 | few | TRBV9 | NA | CASSVDSNEQYF | TGTGCCAGCAGCGTAGACTCAAACGAGCAGTACTTC
TRBJ2-1 | NA | TRBV7-3 | TRBD2 | CASTSGLAGEQFF | TGTGCCAGCACCTCGGGACTAGCGGGAGAGCAGTTCTTC
TRBJ1-6 | NA | TRBV5-1 | TRBD1 | CASKTGEDSPLHF | TGCGCCAGCAAGACAGGGGAGGATTCACCCCTCCACTTT
TRBJ2-3 | NA | TRBV14 | NA | CASSQDGSRRADTQYF | TGTGCCAGCAGCCAAGATGGCTCCCGGAGGGCAGATACGCAGTATTTT
TRBJ2-2 | NA | TRBV19 | NA | CASSLRGTNTGELFF | TGTGCCAGTAGTCTTCGGGGGACGAACACCGGGGAGCTGTTTTTT
TRBJ2-7 | once | TRBV29-1 | TRBD1 | CSVVKGQGAYEQYF | TGCAGCGTGGTAAAGGGGCAGGGGGCATACGAGCAGTACTTC
TRBJ1-6 | NA | TRBV7-2 | NA | CASSLVQGNNSPLHF | TGTGCCAGCAGCTTAGTGCAGGGGAATAATTCACCCCTCCACTTT
TRBJ2-1 | NA | TRBV3-1/TRBV3-2 | TRBD1 | CASSQVDRGRNEQFF | TGTGCCAGCAGCCAAGTAGACAGGGGGCGAAATGAGCAGTTCTTC
TRBJ1-4 | few | TRBV29-1 | TRBD1 | CSVPGISGQGDEKLFF | TGCAGCGTACCAGGGATCTCGGGACAGGGCGACGAAAAACTGTTTTTT
TRBJ1-5 | NA | TRBV28 | TRBD1 | CASSFRGRSGNQPQHF | TGTGCCAGCAGTTTTAGGGGGCGCTCTGGCAATCAGCCCCAGCATTTT
TRBJ2-7 | few | TRBV7-9 | TRBD1 | CASSFTGTVMSEQYF | TGTGCCAGCAGCTTCACCGGGACAGTGATGTCTGAGCAGTACTTC
TRBJ1-5 | few | TRBV18 | NA | CASSPSQGGVNQPQHF | TGTGCCAGCTCACCGTCGCAGGGTGGTGTTAATCAGCCCCAGCATTTT
TRBJ2-7 | NA | TRBV3-1/TRBV3-2 | NA | CASSQAYGAYEQYF | TGTGCCAGCAGCCAAGCCTACGGGGCCTACGAGCAGTACTTC
TRBJ1-5 | NA | TRBV28 | NA | CASSPPHEGGPDRPQHF | TGTGCCAGCAGCCCCCCGCACGAAGGCGGCCCGGATAGGCCCCAGCATTTT
TRBJ2-7 | NA | TRBV30 | TRBD1 | CAWRKPGQGVFEQYF | TGTGCCTGGAGAAAACCGGGACAGGGGGTCTTCGAGCAGTACTTC
TRBJ2-1 | NA | TRBV19 | TRBD1 | CASSTGQYLTNNEQFF | TGTGCCAGTAGTACGGGACAGTACCTCACCAACAATGAGCAGTTCTTC
TRBJ2-5 | NA | TRBV27 | NA | CASSLPPRETQYF | TGTGCCAGCAGTCTTCCCCCCCGGGAGACCCAGTACTTC
TRBJ1-1 | NA | TRBV3-1/TRBV3-2 | NA | CASSLYRERTEAFF | TGTGCCAGCAGCCTGTACAGGGAAAGAACTGAAGCTTTCTTT
TRBJ1-2 | NA | TRBV9 | TRBD1 | CASSAGQGIYGYTF | TGTGCCAGCAGCGCCGGACAGGGCATCTATGGCTACACCTTC
TRBJ1-2 | NA | TRBV2 | TRBD1 | CASSPQTGHYGYTF | TGTGCCAGCAGTCCCCAGACAGGGCACTATGGCTACACCTTC
TRBJ1-4 | NA | TRBV28 | TRBD1 | CASGSTGLIEKLFF | TGTGCCAGCGGGTCGACAGGGTTGATCGAAAAACTGTTTTTT
TRBJ2-3 | NA | TRBV3-1/TRBV3-2 | TRBD1 | CASSLDRGFTDTQYF | TGTGCCAGCAGCTTGGACAGGGGATTCACAGATACGCAGTATTTT
TRBJ1-6 | NA | TRBV3-1/TRBV3-2 | TRBD1 | CASSTGTGGHRNSPLHF | TGTGCCAGCAGTACCGGGACAGGGGGTCATCGGAATTCACCCCTCCACTTT
TRBJ1-2 | NA | TRBV5-1 | TRBD1 | CASSLGLRGGTAYGYTF | TGCGCCAGCAGCTTGGGGCTTCGAGGCGGGACAGCCTATGGCTACACCTTC
TRBJ2-3 | NA | TRBV6-5 | NA | CASSSGVFSSTDTQYF | TGTGCCAGCAGTTCCGGGGTTTTCTCTAGCACAGATACGCAGTATTTT
TRBJ2-2 | NA | TRBV7-8 | NA | CASTRRPGELFF | TGTGCCAGCACCCGCCGTCCCGGGGAGCTGTTTTTT
TRBJ1-2 | NA | TRBV3-1/TRBV3-2 | NA | CASSQLEGDYGYTF | TGTGCCAGCAGCCAACTCGAGGGCGACTATGGCTACACCTTC
TRBJ1-2 | NA | TRBV27 | TRBD1 | CASRRTGGSYGYTF | TGTGCCAGCAGGCGGACAGGCGGGTCCTATGGCTACACCTTC